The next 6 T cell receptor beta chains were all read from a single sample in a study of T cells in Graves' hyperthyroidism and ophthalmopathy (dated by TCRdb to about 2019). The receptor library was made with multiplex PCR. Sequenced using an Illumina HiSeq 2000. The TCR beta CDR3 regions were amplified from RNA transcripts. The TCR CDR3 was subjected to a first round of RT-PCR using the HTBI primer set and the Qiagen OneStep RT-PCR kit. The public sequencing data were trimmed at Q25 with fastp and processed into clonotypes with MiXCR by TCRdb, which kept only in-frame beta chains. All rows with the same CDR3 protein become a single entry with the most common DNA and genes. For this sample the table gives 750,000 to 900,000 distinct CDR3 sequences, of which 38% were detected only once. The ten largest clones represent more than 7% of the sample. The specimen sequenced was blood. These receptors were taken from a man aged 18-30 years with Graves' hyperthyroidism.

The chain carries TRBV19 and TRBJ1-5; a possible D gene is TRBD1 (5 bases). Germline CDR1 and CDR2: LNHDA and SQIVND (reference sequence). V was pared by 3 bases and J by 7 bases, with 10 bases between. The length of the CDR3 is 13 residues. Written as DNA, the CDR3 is TGTGCCAGTAGTATGGGGGGAAGGCAGCCCCAGCATTTT. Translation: CASSMGGRQPQHF.

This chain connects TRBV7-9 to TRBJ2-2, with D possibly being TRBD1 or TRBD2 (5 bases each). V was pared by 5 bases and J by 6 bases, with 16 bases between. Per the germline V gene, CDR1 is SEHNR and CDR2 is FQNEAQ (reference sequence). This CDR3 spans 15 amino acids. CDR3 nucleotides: TGTGCCAGCAGCCGAGGGCAGGGCATAGCCGGGGAGCTGTTTTTT. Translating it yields CASSRGQGIAGELFF.

This CDR3 is CASSQGWGYSNQPQHF. Here the CDR3 DNA reads TGTGCCAGCAGCCAAGGATGGGGGTATAGCAATCAGCCCCAGCATTTT. The genes are TRBV3-1 and TRBJ1-5; D perhaps matches TRBD1 (5 bases). Germline V lookup: CDR1 LGHDT, CDR2 YNNKEL (reference sequence). Trimming pared 1 base from V and 0 bases from J, leaving 10 bases between. The CDR3 contains 16 residues.

CDR3 sequence: CSSPTVRGSGANVLTF. CDR3 coding DNA: TGCAGCAGCCCCACCGTCAGGGGTTCTGGGGCCAACGTCCTGACTTTC. The chain recombines TRBV29-1 with TRBJ2-6; possible D gene TRBD1, 6 bases. The germline V gene encodes CDR1 SQVTM and CDR2 ANQGSEA. There are 16 residues in the CDR3. Trimming stripped 8 bases from V and 1 base from J, with 18 bases between.

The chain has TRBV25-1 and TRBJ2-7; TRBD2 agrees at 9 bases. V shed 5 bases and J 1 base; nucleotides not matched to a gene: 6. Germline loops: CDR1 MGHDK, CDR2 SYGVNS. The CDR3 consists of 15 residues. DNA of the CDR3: TGTGCCAGCAGTTACGCGAGCGGGAGGTCCTACGAGCAGTACTTC. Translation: CASSYASGRSYEQYF.

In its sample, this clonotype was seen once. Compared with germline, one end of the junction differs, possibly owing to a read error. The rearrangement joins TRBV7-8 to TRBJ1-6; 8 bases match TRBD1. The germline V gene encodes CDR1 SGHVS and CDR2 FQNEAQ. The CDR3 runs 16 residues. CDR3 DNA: TGTGCCAGCAGCTCCCACCTGGACAGGGTCGATTCACCCCTCCACTTC. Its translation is CASSSHLDRVDSPLHF.